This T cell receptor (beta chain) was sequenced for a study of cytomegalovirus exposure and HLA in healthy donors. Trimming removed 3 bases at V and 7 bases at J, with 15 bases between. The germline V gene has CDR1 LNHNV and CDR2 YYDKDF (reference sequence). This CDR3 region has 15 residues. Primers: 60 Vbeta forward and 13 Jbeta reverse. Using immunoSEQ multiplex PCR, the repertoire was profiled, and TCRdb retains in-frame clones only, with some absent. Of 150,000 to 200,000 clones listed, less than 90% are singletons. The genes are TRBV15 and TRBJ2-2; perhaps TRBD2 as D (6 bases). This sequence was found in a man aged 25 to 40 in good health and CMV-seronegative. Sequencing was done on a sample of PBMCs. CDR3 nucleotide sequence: TGTGCCACCAGCAGGATGACTAGGTCAAACGGGGAGCTGTTTTTT. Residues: CATSRMTRSNGELFF.